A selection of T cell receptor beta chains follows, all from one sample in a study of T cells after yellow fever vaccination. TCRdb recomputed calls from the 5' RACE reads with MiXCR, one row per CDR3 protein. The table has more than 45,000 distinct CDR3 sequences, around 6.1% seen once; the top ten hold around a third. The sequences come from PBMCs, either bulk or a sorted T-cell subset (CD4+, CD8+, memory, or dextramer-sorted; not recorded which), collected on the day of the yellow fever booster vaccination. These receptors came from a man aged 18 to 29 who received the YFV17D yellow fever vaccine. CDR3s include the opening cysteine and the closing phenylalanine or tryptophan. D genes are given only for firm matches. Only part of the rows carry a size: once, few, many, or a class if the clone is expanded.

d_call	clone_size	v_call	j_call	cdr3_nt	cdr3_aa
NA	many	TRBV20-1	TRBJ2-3	TGCAGTGCTACCGCTCCGGGGAAGCTCTCCCTAGATACGCAGTATTTT	CSATAPGKLSLDTQYF
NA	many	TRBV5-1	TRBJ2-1	TGCGCCAGCAGCCCCGGGGGAGCAGGGAGTTTGAACAATGAGCAGTTCTTC	CASSPGGAGSLNNEQFF
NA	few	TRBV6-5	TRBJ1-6	TGTGCCAGCAGTTGGGGAGTCAGCTCCTATAATTCACCCCTCCACTTT	CASSWGVSSYNSPLHF
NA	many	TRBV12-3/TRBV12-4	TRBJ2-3	TGTGCCAGCACCGAAAGGGGCAGCGGCACAGATACGCAGTATTTT	CASTERGSGTDTQYF
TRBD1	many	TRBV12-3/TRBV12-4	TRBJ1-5	TGTGCCAGCAGCAAGACAGGGGATAGCAATCAGCCCCAGCATTTT	CASSKTGDSNQPQHF
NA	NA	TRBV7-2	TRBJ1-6	TGTGCCAGCAGCTTAGTGCGGGGCTTGGATTCACCCCTCCACTTT	CASSLVRGLDSPLHF
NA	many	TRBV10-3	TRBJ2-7	TGTGCCATCACATCTGGGAGCTCCTACGAGCAGTACTTC	CAITSGSSYEQYF
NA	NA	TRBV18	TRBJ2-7	TGTGCCAGCTCACACGCCGACTCCTACGAGCAGTACTTC	CASSHADSYEQYF
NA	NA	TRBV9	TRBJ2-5	TGTGCCAGCAGCGTAACTCCCTTTGCCTCAAGTCCTCAAGAGACCCAGTACTTC	CASSVTPFASSPQETQYF
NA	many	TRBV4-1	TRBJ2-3	TGCGCCAGCAGCCAAGGGCCCGGAGGTTCGTGGACAGATACGCAGTATTTT	CASSQGPGGSWTDTQYF
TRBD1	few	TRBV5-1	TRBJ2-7	TGCGCCAGCAGACCCCCGGGACAGTACGAGCAGTACTTC	CASRPPGQYEQYF
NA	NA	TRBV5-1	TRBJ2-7	TGCGCCAGCAGCTTGCCGGGGAGCCAGTACGAGCAGTACTTC	CASSLPGSQYEQYF
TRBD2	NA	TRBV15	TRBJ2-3	TGTGCCACCAGCAGAGACCGGGGGGCAGATACGCAGTATTTT	CATSRDRGADTQYF
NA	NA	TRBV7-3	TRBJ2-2	TGTGCCAGCAGCTCCGGGACGGACGCGAACACCGGGGAGCTGTTTTTT	CASSSGTDANTGELFF
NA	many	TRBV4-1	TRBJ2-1	TGCGCCAGCAGCCCCGGGACTGCATACAATGAGCAGTTCTTC	CASSPGTAYNEQFF
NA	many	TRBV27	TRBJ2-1	TGTGCCAGCAGTTTATCGGGACATCTGCAGTTCTTC	CASSLSGHLQFF
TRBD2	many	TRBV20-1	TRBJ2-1	TGCAGTGCCTCCCCGGGGTCCGGGACTATCCCGGGGGTTGAGCAGTTCTTC	CSASPGSGTIPGVEQFF
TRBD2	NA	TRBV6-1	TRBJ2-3	TGTGCCAGCATCCTCACAGGGGCCGGGACTAGCTTCGCAGATACGCAGTATTTT	CASILTGAGTSFADTQYF
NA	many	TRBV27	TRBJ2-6	TGTGCCAGCTCCCTCTCTGGGGCCAACGTCCTGACTTTC	CASSLSGANVLTF
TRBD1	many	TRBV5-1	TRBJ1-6	TGCGCCAGCAGCTTGGTCTTGACAGGGGGAAATTCACCCCTCCACTTT	CASSLVLTGGNSPLHF
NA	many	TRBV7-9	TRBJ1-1	TGTGCCAGCAGCGCGACACTGAGCACTGAAGCTTTCTTT	CASSATLSTEAFF
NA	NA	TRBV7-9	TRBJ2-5	TGTGCCAGCAGCTCCCCGGGTAGCGCAGGGACCCAGTACTTC	CASSSPGSAGTQYF
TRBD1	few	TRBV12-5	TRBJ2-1	TGTGCTAGTGGTAGGACAGGGGTAGGCCCCTACAATGAGCAGTTCTTC	CASGRTGVGPYNEQFF
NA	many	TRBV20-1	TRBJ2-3	TGCAGTGCTTACCTTAGTTGGGCGCAGTATTTT	CSAYLSWAQYF
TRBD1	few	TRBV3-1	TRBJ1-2	TGTGCCAGCAGCCAAAGTTTAGGGGGCCCCTATGGCTACACCTTC	CASSQSLGGPYGYTF
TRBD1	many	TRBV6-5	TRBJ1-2	TGTGCCAGCAGTTATGTACCCGGGACAGGGGGCGACGGCTACACCTTC	CASSYVPGTGGDGYTF
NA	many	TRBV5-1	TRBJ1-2	TGCGCCAGCAGCTTGAGGACCGCTAACTATGGCTACACCTTC	CASSLRTANYGYTF
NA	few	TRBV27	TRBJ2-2	TGTGCCAGCAGTTTATCCAGCGGTCGGTTCACCGGGGAGCTGTTTTTT	CASSLSSGRFTGELFF
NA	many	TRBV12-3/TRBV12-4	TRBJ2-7	TGTGCCAGCAGTTTAAACCTAGCCTACGAGCAGTACTTC	CASSLNLAYEQYF
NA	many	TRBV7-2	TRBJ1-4	TGTGCCAGCAGCCAAGGCTGGGGTGGTGAAAAACTGTTTTTT	CASSQGWGGEKLFF
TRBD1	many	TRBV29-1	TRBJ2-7	TGCAGCGTTGAGGGACAGGGTCCCGACGAGCAGTACTTC	CSVEGQGPDEQYF
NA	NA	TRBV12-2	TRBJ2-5	TGTGCAAGTCTCGCTTATCGGTTGTACACCCTGGGACAGGGGGTTTTAGAGACCCATTACTTC	CASLAYRLYTLGQGVLETHYF
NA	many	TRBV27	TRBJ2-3	TGTGCCAGCAGTCCCTTTGCGGGGTACGACACAGATACGCAGTATTTT	CASSPFAGYDTDTQYF
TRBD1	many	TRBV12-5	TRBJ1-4	TGTGCTAGTGGTTCCCGAGCCGGGACAGGGGCGGAAAAACTGTTTTTT	CASGSRAGTGAEKLFF
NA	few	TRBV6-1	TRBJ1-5	TGTGCCAGCAGTGACAGGGGTTACAATCAGCCCCAGCATTTT	CASSDRGYNQPQHF
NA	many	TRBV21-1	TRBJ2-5	TGTGCCAGCACCACAAGGCAAACCCAGTACTTC	CASTTRQTQYF
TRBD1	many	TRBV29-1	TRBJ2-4	TGCAGCGTTGAGGGACAGGGGGCGTCTAAAAACATTCAGTACTTC	CSVEGQGASKNIQYF
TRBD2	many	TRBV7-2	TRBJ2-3	TGTGCCAGCAGCTTACGCCCTAGCGGGGGGATCCTCACTTCTACGCAGTATTTT	CASSLRPSGGILTSTQYF
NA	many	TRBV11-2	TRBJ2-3	TGTGCCAGCAGCTTCCCCACAGATACGCAGTATTTT	CASSFPTDTQYF
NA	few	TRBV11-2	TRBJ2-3	TGTGCCAGCAGCGACCTTCCTAGCGTATCTAGCACAGATACGCAGTATTTT	CASSDLPSVSSTDTQYF
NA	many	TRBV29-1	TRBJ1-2	TGCAGCGTTGCCGGGACTCCTGGTGGCTACACCTTC	CSVAGTPGGYTF
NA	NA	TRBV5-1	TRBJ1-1	TGCGCCAGCAGCTTTCAGGGTATAATCACTGAAGCTTTCTTT	CASSFQGIITEAFF
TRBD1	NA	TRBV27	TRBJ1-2	TGTGCCAGCAGTTTATCGTGGACAGGGGATGGCTACACCTTC	CASSLSWTGDGYTF
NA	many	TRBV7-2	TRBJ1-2	TGTGCCAGCAGCTCGGAGGGTAAACGGAGCTACACCTTC	CASSSEGKRSYTF
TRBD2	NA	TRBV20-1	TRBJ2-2	TGCAGTGCTCCCCGGACTAGCGGGGTCTCCGGGGAGCTGTTTTTT	CSAPRTSGVSGELFF
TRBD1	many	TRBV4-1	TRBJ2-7	TGCGCCAGCAGCCAAGAGGAGGGACAGGGCCGCGAGCAGTACTTC	CASSQEEGQGREQYF
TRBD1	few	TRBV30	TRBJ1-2	TGTGCCTTGAGCTTGGACAGGACATACGGCTACACCTTC	CALSLDRTYGYTF
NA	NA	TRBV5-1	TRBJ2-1	TGCGCCAGCAGCATACGGTCGCCCTTCAATGAGCAGTTCTTC	CASSIRSPFNEQFF
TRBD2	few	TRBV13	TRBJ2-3	TGTGCCAGCAGCCCAGCTAGCGGAACAGATACGCAGTATTTT	CASSPASGTDTQYF
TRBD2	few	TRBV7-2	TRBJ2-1	TGTGCCAGCAGCTTAGCAGCGGGACTGATATACAATGAGCAGTTCTTC	CASSLAAGLIYNEQFF